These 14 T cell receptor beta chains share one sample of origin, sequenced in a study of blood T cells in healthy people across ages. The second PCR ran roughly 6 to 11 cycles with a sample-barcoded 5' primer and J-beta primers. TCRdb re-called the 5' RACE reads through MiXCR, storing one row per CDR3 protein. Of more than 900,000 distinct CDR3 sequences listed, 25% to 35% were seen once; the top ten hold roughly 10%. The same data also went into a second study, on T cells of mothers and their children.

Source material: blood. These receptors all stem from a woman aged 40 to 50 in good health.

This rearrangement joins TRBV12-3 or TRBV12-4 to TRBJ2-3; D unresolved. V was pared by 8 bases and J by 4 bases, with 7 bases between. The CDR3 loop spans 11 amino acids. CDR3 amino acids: CASRGSDTQYF. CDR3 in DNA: TGTGCCAGCCGCGGATCAGATACGCAGTATTTT.

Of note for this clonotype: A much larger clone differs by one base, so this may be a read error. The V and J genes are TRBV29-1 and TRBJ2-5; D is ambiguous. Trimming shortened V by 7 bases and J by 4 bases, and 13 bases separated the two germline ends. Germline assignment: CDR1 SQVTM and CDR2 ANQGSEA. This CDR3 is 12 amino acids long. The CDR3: CSGVDNGETQYF. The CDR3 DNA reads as TGCAGCGGAGTAGATAACGGAGAGACCCAGTACTTC. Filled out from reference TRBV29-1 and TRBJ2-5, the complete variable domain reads SAVISQKPSRDICQRGTSLTIQCQVDSQVTMMFWYRQQPGQSLTLIATANQGSEATYESGFVIDKFPISRPNLTFSTLTVSNMSPEDSSIYLCSGVDNGETQYFGPGTRLLVL.

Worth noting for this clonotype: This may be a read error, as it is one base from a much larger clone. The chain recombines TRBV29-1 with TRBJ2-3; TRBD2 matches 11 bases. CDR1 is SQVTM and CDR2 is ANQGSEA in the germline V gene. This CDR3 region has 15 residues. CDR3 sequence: CSVGGSGGVTDTRYF. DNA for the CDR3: TGCAGCGTTGGCGGTAGCGGGGGGGTCACAGATACGCGGTATTTT.

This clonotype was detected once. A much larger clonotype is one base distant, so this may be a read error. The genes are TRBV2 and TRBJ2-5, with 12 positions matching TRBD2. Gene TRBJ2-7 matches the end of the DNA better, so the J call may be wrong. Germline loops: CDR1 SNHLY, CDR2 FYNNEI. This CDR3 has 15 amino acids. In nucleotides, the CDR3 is TGTGCCAGCAGTGGACTAGCGGGAGAAGGCTACGAGCAGTACTTC. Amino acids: CASSGLAGEGYEQYF.

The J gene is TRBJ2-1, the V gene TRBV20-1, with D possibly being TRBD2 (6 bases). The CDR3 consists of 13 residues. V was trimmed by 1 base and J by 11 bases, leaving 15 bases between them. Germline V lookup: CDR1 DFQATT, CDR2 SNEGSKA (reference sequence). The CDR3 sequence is CSARGVGRTKQFF. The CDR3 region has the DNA TGCAGTGCTAGAGGTGTGGGTAGGACTAAGCAGTTCTTC.

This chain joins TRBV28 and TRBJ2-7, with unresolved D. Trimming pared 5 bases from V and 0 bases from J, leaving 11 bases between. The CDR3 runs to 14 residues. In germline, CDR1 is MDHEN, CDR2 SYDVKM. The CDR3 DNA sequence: TGTGCCAGCAGTGGCGTTCCGCCCTCCTACGAGCAGTACTTC. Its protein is CASSGVPPSYEQYF.

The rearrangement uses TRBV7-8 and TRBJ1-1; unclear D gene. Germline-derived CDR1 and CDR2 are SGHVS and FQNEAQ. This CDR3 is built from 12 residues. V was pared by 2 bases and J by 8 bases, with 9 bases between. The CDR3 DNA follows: TGTGCCAGCAGCTTACATGTCAGAGAAGCTTTCTTT. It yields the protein CASSLHVREAFF.

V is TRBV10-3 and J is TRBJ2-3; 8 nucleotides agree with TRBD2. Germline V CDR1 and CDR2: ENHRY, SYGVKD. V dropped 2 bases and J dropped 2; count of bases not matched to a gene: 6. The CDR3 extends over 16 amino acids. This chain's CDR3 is CAISEPIAGYTDTQYF. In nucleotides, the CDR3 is TGTGCCATCAGTGAGCCCATAGCGGGGTACACAGATACGCAGTATTTT.

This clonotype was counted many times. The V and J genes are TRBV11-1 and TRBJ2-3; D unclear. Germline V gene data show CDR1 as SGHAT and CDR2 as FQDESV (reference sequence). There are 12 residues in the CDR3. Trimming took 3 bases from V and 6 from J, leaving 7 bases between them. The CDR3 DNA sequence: TGTGCCAGCAGCTTCCACGGGGATACGCAGTATTTT. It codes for CASSFHGDTQYF.

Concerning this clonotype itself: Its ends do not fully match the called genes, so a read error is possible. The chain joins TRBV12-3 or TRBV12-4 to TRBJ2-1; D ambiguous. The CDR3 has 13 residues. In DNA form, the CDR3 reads TGCGCCAGCAGCTTGAGTTTGGGGTATGAGCAGTTCTTC. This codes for CASSLSLGYEQFF.

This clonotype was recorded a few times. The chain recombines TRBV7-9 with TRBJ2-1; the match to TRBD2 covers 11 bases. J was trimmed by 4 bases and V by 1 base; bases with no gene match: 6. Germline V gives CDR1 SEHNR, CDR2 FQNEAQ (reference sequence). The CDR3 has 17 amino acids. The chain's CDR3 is CASSLDLGLAAYNEQFF. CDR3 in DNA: TGTGCCAGCAGCTTAGACTTGGGACTAGCGGCTTACAATGAGCAGTTCTTC.

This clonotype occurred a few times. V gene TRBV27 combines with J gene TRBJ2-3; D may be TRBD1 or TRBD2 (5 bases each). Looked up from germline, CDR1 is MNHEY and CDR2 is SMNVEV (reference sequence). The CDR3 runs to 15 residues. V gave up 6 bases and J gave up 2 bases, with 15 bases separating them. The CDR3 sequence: CASRPRDRHTDTQYF. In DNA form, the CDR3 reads TGTGCCAGCAGACCCCGGGACCGCCACACAGATACGCAGTATTTT.

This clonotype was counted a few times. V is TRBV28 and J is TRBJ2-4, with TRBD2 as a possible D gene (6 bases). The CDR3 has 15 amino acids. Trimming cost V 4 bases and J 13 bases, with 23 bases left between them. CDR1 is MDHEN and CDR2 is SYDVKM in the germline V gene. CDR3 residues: CASSSVRAGSVEQYF. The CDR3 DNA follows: TGTGCCAGCAGTTCGGTCAGGGCGGGGTCTGTGGAGCAGTACTTC.

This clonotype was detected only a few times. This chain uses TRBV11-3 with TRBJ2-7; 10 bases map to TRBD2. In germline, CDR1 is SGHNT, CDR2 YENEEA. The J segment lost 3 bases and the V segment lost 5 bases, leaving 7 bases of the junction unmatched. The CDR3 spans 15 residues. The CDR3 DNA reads TGTGCCAGCAGCGTAAAGCGGGGGGGTTTCTACGAGCAGTACTTC. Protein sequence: CASSVKRGGFYEQYF.